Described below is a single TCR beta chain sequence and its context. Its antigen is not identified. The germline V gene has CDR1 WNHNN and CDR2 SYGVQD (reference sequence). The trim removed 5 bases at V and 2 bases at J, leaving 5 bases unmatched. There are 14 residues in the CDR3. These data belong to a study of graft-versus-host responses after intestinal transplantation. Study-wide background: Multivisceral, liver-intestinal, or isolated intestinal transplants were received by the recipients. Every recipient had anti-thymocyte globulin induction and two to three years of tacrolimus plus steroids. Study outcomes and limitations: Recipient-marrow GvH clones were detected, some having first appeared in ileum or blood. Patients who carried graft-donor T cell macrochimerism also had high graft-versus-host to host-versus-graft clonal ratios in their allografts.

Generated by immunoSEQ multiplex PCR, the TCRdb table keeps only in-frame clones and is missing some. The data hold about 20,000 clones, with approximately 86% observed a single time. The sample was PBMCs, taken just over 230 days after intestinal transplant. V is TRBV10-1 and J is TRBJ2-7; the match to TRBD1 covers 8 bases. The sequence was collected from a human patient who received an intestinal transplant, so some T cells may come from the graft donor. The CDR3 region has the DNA TGCGCCAGCAGTTCCGGGACAGGCACCTACGAGCAGTACTTC. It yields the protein CASSSGTGTYEQYF.